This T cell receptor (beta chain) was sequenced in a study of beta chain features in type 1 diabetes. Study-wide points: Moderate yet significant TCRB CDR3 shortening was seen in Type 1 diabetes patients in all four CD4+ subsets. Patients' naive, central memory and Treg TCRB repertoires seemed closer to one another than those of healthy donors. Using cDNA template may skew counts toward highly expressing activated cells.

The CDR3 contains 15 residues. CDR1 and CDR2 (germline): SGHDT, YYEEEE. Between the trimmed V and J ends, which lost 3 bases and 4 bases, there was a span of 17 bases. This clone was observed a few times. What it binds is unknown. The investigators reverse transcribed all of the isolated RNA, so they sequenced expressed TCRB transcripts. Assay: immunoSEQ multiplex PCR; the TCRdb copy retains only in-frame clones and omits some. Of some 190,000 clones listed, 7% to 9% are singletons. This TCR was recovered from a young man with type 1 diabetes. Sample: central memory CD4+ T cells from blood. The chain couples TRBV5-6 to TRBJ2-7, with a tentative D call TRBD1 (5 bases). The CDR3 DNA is TGTGCCAGCAGCTCCCAGGGCAGCCAGTGGTACGAGCAGTACTTC. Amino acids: CASSSQGSQWYEQYF. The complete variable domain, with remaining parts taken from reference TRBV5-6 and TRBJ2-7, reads DAGVTQSPTHLIKTRGQQVTLRCSPKSGHDTVSWYQQALGQGPQFIFQYYEEEERQRGNFPDRFSGHQFPNYSSELNVNALLLGDSALYLCASSSQGSQWYEQYFGPGTRLTVT.